This is a list of T cell receptor beta chains from one sample in a study of shared clonotypes between healthy human individuals. The table came from immunoSEQ multiplex PCR; TCRdb's copy has only in-frame clones and leaves some out. The sample includes about 2.1 million clones, roughly 95% seen only once; the top ten take under 2%. The sequencing input was naive CD8+ T cells from PBMCs. The receptors stem from a man younger than 35 in good health. Some clones in this sample may be carry-over from other donors' samples. The CDR3 runs from the conserved cysteine through the conserved F or W. Fields, in order: clone size, J gene, D gene, V gene, CDR3 protein, CDR3 DNA. A D gene is named only where the DNA matches it firmly. Clone sizes are given selectively: once, few, many, or a class where the clone is expanded.

clone_size: once
j_call: TRBJ1-1
d_call: -
v_call: TRBV5-1
cdr3_aa: CASSLDSGLNTEAFF
cdr3_nt: TGCGCCAGCAGCTTGGATTCGGGTTTGAACACTGAAGCTTTCTTT

clone_size: -
j_call: TRBJ1-5
d_call: -
v_call: TRBV6-4
cdr3_aa: CASSARFGTQPQHF
cdr3_nt: TGTGCCAGCAGTGCACGGTTCGGAACTCAGCCCCAGCATTTT

clone_size: once
j_call: TRBJ2-7
d_call: -
v_call: TRBV6-6
cdr3_aa: CASRSSREVPEQYF
cdr3_nt: TGTGCCAGCAGGTCGTCCAGGGAGGTCCCAGAGCAGTACTTC

clone_size: -
j_call: TRBJ1-2
d_call: -
v_call: TRBV4-1
cdr3_aa: CASSQDVTGSYGYTF
cdr3_nt: TGCGCCAGCAGCCAAGACGTCACAGGGAGCTATGGCTACACCTTC

clone_size: -
j_call: TRBJ1-5
d_call: -
v_call: TRBV28
cdr3_aa: CASSSGRGGSNQPQHF
cdr3_nt: TGTGCCAGCAGTTCCGGGAGGGGTGGGAGCAATCAGCCCCAGCATTTT

clone_size: -
j_call: TRBJ2-3
d_call: -
v_call: TRBV27
cdr3_aa: CASSWGQSAQYF
cdr3_nt: TGTGCCAGCAGTTGGGGGCAGTCGGCGCAGTATTTT

clone_size: -
j_call: TRBJ1-5
d_call: -
v_call: TRBV6-5
cdr3_aa: CASSQGRFSNQPQHF
cdr3_nt: TGTGCCAGCAGCCAAGGACGATTCAGCAATCAGCCCCAGCATTTT

clone_size: -
j_call: TRBJ2-7
d_call: -
v_call: TRBV7-2
cdr3_aa: CASSSSPEGPSYEQYF
cdr3_nt: TGTGCCAGCAGCTCTTCTCCGGAGGGACCGAGCTACGAGCAGTACTTC

clone_size: once
j_call: TRBJ2-7
d_call: TRBD2
v_call: TRBV27
cdr3_aa: CASSSETSGSYEQYF
cdr3_nt: TGTGCCAGCAGTTCTGAGACTAGCGGGAGCTACGAGCAGTACTTC

clone_size: -
j_call: TRBJ2-1
d_call: -
v_call: TRBV27
cdr3_aa: CASSLTGTPNEQFF
cdr3_nt: TGTGCCAGCAGTCTCACCGGGACCCCCAATGAGCAGTTCTTC

clone_size: -
j_call: TRBJ2-1
d_call: -
v_call: TRBV19
cdr3_aa: CASSITAGPYNEQFF
cdr3_nt: TGTGCCAGTAGTATTACCGCGGGACCCTACAATGAGCAGTTCTTC

clone_size: -
j_call: TRBJ2-7
d_call: -
v_call: TRBV18
cdr3_aa: CASSPSHRPPYEQYF
cdr3_nt: TGTGCCAGCTCACCATCGCACAGGCCCCCCTACGAGCAGTACTTC

clone_size: -
j_call: TRBJ1-2
d_call: -
v_call: TRBV7-8
cdr3_aa: CASSLEGGRNYGYTF
cdr3_nt: TGTGCCAGCAGCCTTGAAGGAGGGAGGAACTATGGCTACACCTTC

clone_size: -
j_call: TRBJ2-3
d_call: -
v_call: TRBV9
cdr3_aa: CASSVRQTDTQYF
cdr3_nt: TGTGCCAGCAGCGTACGACAAACAGATACGCAGTATTTT

clone_size: -
j_call: TRBJ2-5
d_call: -
v_call: TRBV27
cdr3_aa: CASSLWGTDKETQYF
cdr3_nt: TGTGCCAGCAGTTTATGGGGTACAGACAAAGAGACCCAGTACTTC

clone_size: -
j_call: TRBJ2-3
d_call: -
v_call: TRBV28
cdr3_aa: CASRRTAGTDTQYF
cdr3_nt: TGTGCCAGCAGACGGACTGCTGGCACAGATACGCAGTATTTT

clone_size: -
j_call: TRBJ2-3
d_call: TRBD2
v_call: TRBV9
cdr3_aa: CASSVRPGTSGRIGSTDTQYF
cdr3_nt: TGTGCCAGCAGCGTAAGACCCGGGACTAGCGGGAGGATTGGGTCCACAGATACGCAGTATTTT

clone_size: -
j_call: TRBJ2-3
d_call: -
v_call: TRBV30
cdr3_aa: CASEGTGEGTDTQYF
cdr3_nt: TGTGCCTCGGAGGGAACAGGGGAGGGGACAGATACGCAGTATTTT

clone_size: once
j_call: TRBJ2-5
d_call: -
v_call: TRBV7-9
cdr3_aa: CASSFLAEGKETQYF
cdr3_nt: TGTGCCAGCAGCTTCTTAGCGGAAGGAAAAGAGACCCAGTACTTC

clone_size: -
j_call: TRBJ2-2
d_call: -
v_call: TRBV6-5
cdr3_aa: CASSYPSRELFF
cdr3_nt: TGTGCCAGCAGTTACCCTTCCCGGGAGCTGTTTTTT

clone_size: -
j_call: TRBJ1-3
d_call: -
v_call: TRBV10-2
cdr3_aa: CASSESFLGEGSGNTIYF
cdr3_nt: TGCGCCAGCAGTGAGTCGTTCCTGGGGGAAGGCTCTGGAAACACCATATATTTT

clone_size: -
j_call: TRBJ2-3
d_call: TRBD1
v_call: TRBV6-5
cdr3_aa: CASSLGQGADTQYF
cdr3_nt: TGTGCCAGCAGCCTCGGACAGGGGGCAGATACGCAGTATTTT

clone_size: -
j_call: TRBJ2-2
d_call: -
v_call: TRBV7-9
cdr3_aa: CASSPESLAGELFF
cdr3_nt: TGTGCCAGCAGTCCAGAGAGTCTCGCCGGGGAGCTGTTTTTT

clone_size: once
j_call: TRBJ2-7
d_call: -
v_call: TRBV6-1
cdr3_aa: CASSESPGVVAEDGEQYF
cdr3_nt: TGTGCCAGCAGTGAAAGCCCCGGCGTGGTAGCAGAAGACGGGGAGCAGTACTTC

clone_size: -
j_call: TRBJ2-1
d_call: -
v_call: TRBV10-3
cdr3_aa: CAISAQGSLENEQFF
cdr3_nt: TGTGCCATCAGCGCTCAGGGGTCCTTAGAGAATGAGCAGTTCTTC

clone_size: -
j_call: TRBJ2-1
d_call: TRBD1
v_call: TRBV4-3
cdr3_aa: CASSQGQGNDEQFF
cdr3_nt: TGCGCCAGCAGCCAGGGACAGGGAAACGATGAGCAGTTCTTC

clone_size: -
j_call: TRBJ2-1
d_call: TRBD2
v_call: TRBV7-6
cdr3_aa: CASSLAPEVAGDVDEQFF
cdr3_nt: TGTGCCAGCAGCTTAGCGCCGGAAGTAGCGGGAGACGTCGATGAGCAGTTCTTC

clone_size: -
j_call: TRBJ2-1
d_call: -
v_call: TRBV19
cdr3_aa: CASSGGNEQFF
cdr3_nt: TGTGCCAGTAGTGGGGGTAATGAGCAGTTCTTC

clone_size: once
j_call: TRBJ1-1
d_call: TRBD1
v_call: TRBV7-2
cdr3_aa: CASRFVEGYRGDTEAFF
cdr3_nt: TGTGCCAGCAGGTTTGTGGAGGGATACAGGGGAGACACTGAAGCTTTCTTT

clone_size: -
j_call: TRBJ1-1
d_call: -
v_call: TRBV7-9
cdr3_aa: CASNPGDTEAFF
cdr3_nt: TGTGCCAGCAACCCCGGGGACACTGAAGCTTTCTTT

clone_size: -
j_call: TRBJ1-5
d_call: -
v_call: TRBV19
cdr3_aa: CASSIDPVVDVRNQPQHF
cdr3_nt: TGTGCCAGTAGTATAGACCCCGTTGTAGACGTACGCAATCAGCCCCAGCATTTT

clone_size: -
j_call: TRBJ1-3
d_call: TRBD1
v_call: TRBV7-9
cdr3_aa: CASRRDREPGNTIYF
cdr3_nt: TGTGCCAGCAGAAGGGACAGGGAACCTGGAAACACCATATATTTT

clone_size: -
j_call: TRBJ1-2
d_call: -
v_call: TRBV14
cdr3_aa: CASSQNRDPYGYTF
cdr3_nt: TGTGCCAGCAGCCAAAACAGGGATCCCTATGGCTACACCTTC

clone_size: -
j_call: TRBJ2-1
d_call: TRBD2
v_call: TRBV13
cdr3_aa: CASSTKVGGGTSGRRHEQFF
cdr3_nt: TGTGCCAGCAGCACAAAGGTCGGGGGGGGCACTAGCGGGAGACGTCATGAGCAGTTCTTC

clone_size: -
j_call: TRBJ1-1
d_call: TRBD1
v_call: TRBV6-6
cdr3_aa: CASSQPPGTGNTEAFF
cdr3_nt: TGTGCCAGCAGTCAACCCCCTGGGACAGGGAACACTGAAGCTTTCTTT

clone_size: -
j_call: TRBJ2-6
d_call: -
v_call: TRBV9
cdr3_aa: CASSVAQGPLRGANVLTF
cdr3_nt: TGTGCCAGCAGCGTAGCCCAGGGTCCTCTTCGGGGGGCCAACGTCCTGACTTTC

clone_size: -
j_call: TRBJ1-6
d_call: -
v_call: TRBV7-9
cdr3_aa: CASSSLGNSPLHF
cdr3_nt: TGTGCCAGCAGCTCCTTGGGCAATTCACCCCTCCACTTT

clone_size: -
j_call: TRBJ1-1
d_call: -
v_call: TRBV27
cdr3_aa: CASSPRWNTEAFF
cdr3_nt: TGTGCCAGCAGTCCCCGTTGGAACACTGAAGCTTTCTTT

clone_size: once
j_call: TRBJ2-1
d_call: TRBD2
v_call: TRBV9
cdr3_aa: CASSVSREGRREQFF
cdr3_nt: TGTGCCAGCAGCGTATCCCGGGAGGGCCGTCGTGAGCAGTTCTTC

clone_size: -
j_call: TRBJ2-6
d_call: -
v_call: TRBV19
cdr3_aa: CASSIVGAGANVLTF
cdr3_nt: TGTGCCAGTAGTATTGTGGGTGCCGGGGCCAACGTCCTGACTTTC

clone_size: -
j_call: TRBJ2-1
d_call: -
v_call: TRBV7-2
cdr3_aa: CASSPLWGLNEQFF
cdr3_nt: TGTGCCAGCAGCCCCTTATGGGGTTTAAATGAGCAGTTCTTC

clone_size: -
j_call: TRBJ1-2
d_call: -
v_call: TRBV27
cdr3_aa: CASSPNKGSYYGYTF
cdr3_nt: TGTGCCAGCAGCCCTAATAAGGGCAGTTACTATGGCTACACCTTC

clone_size: -
j_call: TRBJ2-7
d_call: TRBD2
v_call: TRBV10-3
cdr3_aa: CAISETSRTSVTAYEQYF
cdr3_nt: TGTGCCATCAGTGAGACAAGTAGGACTAGCGTCACCGCCTACGAGCAGTACTTC

clone_size: -
j_call: TRBJ2-3
d_call: -
v_call: TRBV9
cdr3_aa: CASSQGSIDTQYF
cdr3_nt: TGTGCCAGCAGTCAGGGGAGCATAGATACGCAGTATTTT

clone_size: -
j_call: TRBJ2-7
d_call: TRBD2
v_call: TRBV11-2
cdr3_aa: CASSSGTSGSYEQYF
cdr3_nt: TGTGCCAGCAGTTCTGGGACTAGCGGGTCCTACGAGCAGTACTTC